This TCR beta chain was identified in a study of T cells in Graves' hyperthyroidism and ophthalmopathy. Background on the study: Prior to any treatment, at the point of initial diagnosis, peripheral blood was collected.

The patients, who ranged from 18 to 65 in age, presented with newly diagnosed hyperthyroidism lasting under 2 months. Cells are PBMCs isolated from more than 8.5 ml of fresh blood. Per the germline V gene, CDR1 is DFQATT and CDR2 is SNEGSKA (reference sequence). The CDR3 sequence is 12 residues long. The junction had 4 bases not matched to a gene; V was cut back by 5 bases and J by 4 bases. Amplification of TCR beta CDR3 regions was performed using RNA transcripts as template. RT-PCR in the first round (using the HTBI primer set) targeted the TCR CDR3. TCRdb analysed the multiplex PCR reads with MiXCR anew, one entry per CDR3 protein. The table lists 600,000 to 800,000 distinct CDR3 sequences, 35% of them singletons. On this clonotype: Its antigen is still unknown.

The study, taken as a whole, reports: Most thyroid clonotypes expanded above 0.001 were also detected in blood.

Sequencing was performed on blood. The sequence was collected from a woman between 40 and 50 years old with Graves' hyperthyroidism. This sequence joins TRBV20-1 and TRBJ1-2, with 7 nucleotides matching TRBD1. The DNA of the CDR3 is TGCAGTGCTTCGGACAGGAGCTATGGCTACACCTTC. It yields the protein CSASDRSYGYTF.